The 10 T cell receptor beta chains below come from one sample, sequenced in a study of vaccination effects on CD4 cells after COVID-19. Clones were read by immunoSEQ multiplex PCR, and TCRdb kept only the in-frame ones, dropping some. The data hold around 67,000 clones, with about 80% observed a single time. Antigen-specific CD4+ T cells were first expanded with viral peptide pools by the ViraFEST assay and only then sequenced. Subsequent to less than twelve days of culture, CD4+ T cells were isolated. Each participant was administered two doses of either the BNT162b2 or the mRNA-1273 vaccine. These TCRs' antigens remain unknown. Here the sequenced sample was CD4+ T cells from PBMCs cultured with HCoV-229E spike peptides, taken after COVID-19 vaccination. Receptors were obtained from a human donor who received a COVID-19 vaccine.

This chain connects TRBV9 to TRBJ1-6; no clear D gene. The CDR3 runs 16 residues. Germline V gives CDR1 SGDLS, CDR2 YYNGEE. The germline V and J ends were trimmed by 4 bases and 5 bases, with 16 bases remaining between them. CDR3 in DNA: TGTGCCAGCAGCCCCTCGGGAGGGTGGAATAATTCACCCCTCCACTTT. This gives the protein CASSPSGGWNNSPLHF.

The V and J genes are TRBV2 and TRBJ2-5; D is uncertain. Trimming shortened V by 5 bases and J by 3 bases, and 4 bases separated the two germline ends. CDR1 is SNHLY, CDR2 FYNNEI, per germline. CDR3 size: 11 residues. CDR3 loop: CASSIKETQYF. DNA of the CDR3: TGTGCCAGCAGTATAAAAGAGACCCAGTACTTC. Filled out from reference TRBV2 and TRBJ2-5, the complete variable domain reads EPEVTQTPSHQVTQMGQEVILRCVPISNHLYFYWYRQILGQKVEFLVSFYNNEISEKSEIFDDQFSVERPDGSNFTLKIRSTKLEDSAMYFCASSIKETQYFGPGTRLLVL.

The rearrangement links TRBV7-9 to TRBJ2-7; 10 bases fit TRBD1. This CDR3 is built from 15 residues. J lost 4 bases, V lost 7 bases, and 10 bases had no gene match. Germline CDR1 is SEHNR and CDR2 is FQNEAQ (reference sequence). The CDR3 nucleotides are TGTGCCAGCAAACCGGGACAGGGGCCCCCTTACGAGCAGTACGTC. Encoded protein: CASKPGQGPPYEQYV.

The rearrangement links TRBV29-1 to TRBJ1-2; perhaps TRBD1 as D (5 bases). The CDR3 covers 14 residues. Germline assignment: CDR1 SQVTM and CDR2 ANQGSEA. The V end lost 4 bases, the J end lost 0 bases, and 12 bases lay between the germline ends. The CDR3 DNA reads as TGCAGCGTTGCTCGGCAGGGTACTAACTATGGCTACACCTTC. This gives the protein CSVARQGTNYGYTF.

The chain joins TRBV12-3 or TRBV12-4 to TRBJ1-2; weak D call: TRBD1 (5 bases). This CDR3 contains 12 residues. V was pared by 4 bases and J by 4 bases, with 7 bases between. CDR3 nucleotide sequence: TGTGCCAGCAGTTATACAGGCTATGGCTACACCTTC. Translated, it gives CASSYTGYGYTF.

The genes are TRBV29-1 and TRBJ1-4, with 7 bases lining up with TRBD1. This CDR3 has 14 amino acids. CDR1 is SQVTM, CDR2 ANQGSEA, per germline. V shed 4 bases and J 8 bases; nucleotides not matched to a gene: 10. Here the CDR3 reads CSVGDDRVGEKLFF. The CDR3 DNA reads as TGCAGCGTTGGGGATGACAGGGTAGGCGAAAAACTGTTTTTT.

The rearrangement links TRBV6-5 to TRBJ1-2; 9 bases are a match to TRBD1. Germline V lookup: CDR1 MNHEY, CDR2 SVGAGI. The V and J ends lost 0 bases and 8 bases, in that order; junction bases with no gene match: 4. CDR3 length equals 14 residues. The CDR3 sequence: CASSYSGTGMGYTF. CDR3 DNA sequence: TGTGCCAGCAGTTACTCCGGGACAGGGATGGGCTACACCTTC.

This chain links TRBV5-1 with TRBJ1-1; tentatively, D is TRBD1 (6 bases). The ends were cut back, 4 bases at V and 0 bases at J, with 13 bases in the middle. The germline V gene encodes CDR1 SGHRS and CDR2 YFSETQ. The CDR3 loop spans 15 amino acids. CDR3 sequence (DNA): TGCGCCAGCAGCCCCTACGGACAGATGAACACTGAAGCTTTCTTT. Translation: CASSPYGQMNTEAFF.

This chain connects TRBV18 to TRBJ2-7; 9 bases align to TRBD1. CDR3 size: 15 residues. V lost 5 bases and J lost 2; bases outside the gene matches: 7. CDR1 is KGHSH and CDR2 is LQKENI in the germline V gene. CDR3 region: CASSIGTGRPYEQYV. The CDR3 DNA is TGTGCCAGCTCAATCGGGACAGGGAGACCCTACGAGCAGTACGTC.

V is TRBV6-2 or TRBV6-3 and J is TRBJ2-5, with TRBD1 as a possible D gene (5 bases). The CDR3 extends over 14 amino acids. Looked up from germline, CDR1 is MNHEY and CDR2 is SVGEGT. Trimming cost V 2 bases and J 2 bases, with 9 bases left between them. This CDR3 is CASSYTTVQETQYF. The CDR3 nucleotides are TGTGCCAGCAGTTACACGACAGTACAAGAGACCCAGTACTTC.